Listed below are T cell receptor beta chains from one sample, sequenced in a study of lymphopenia after photon versus proton radiotherapy. Some clones are missing from TCRdb's copy, which holds only in-frame ones; the method was immunoSEQ multiplex PCR. Among approximately 62,000 clones, approximately 84% were seen once, and the ten largest hold around 1.9%. Source: peripheral blood, taken from a patient treated with proton-based radiotherapy. The receptor source for this set is a man in his 60s with pancreatic cancer. Both conserved end residues are part of each CDR3. The D gene is left open where the match is weak. Clone size is given for some rows only: seen once, a few or many times, or a class if the clone is expanded.

clone_size j_call v_call d_call cdr3_nt cdr3_aa
NA TRBJ2-7 TRBV7-2 NA TGTGCCAGCAGCTGGACCCCAGGTGCCTCCTACGAGCAGTACTTC CASSWTPGASYEQYF
NA TRBJ1-6 TRBV28 TRBD1 TGTGCCAGCAGCCCCACCCAGGGACAGCATAATTCACCCCTCCACTTT CASSPTQGQHNSPLHF
NA TRBJ1-1 TRBV21-1 NA TGTGCCAGCAGCAAAGGGTCAGGGCGGACTGAAGCTTTCTTT CASSKGSGRTEAFF
NA TRBJ1-4 TRBV5-1 TRBD1 TGCGCCAGCAGCTTGGCGGACAGGGGTGACAAACTGTTTTTT CASSLADRGDKLFF
NA TRBJ1-4 TRBV18 NA TGTGCCAGCTCACCACCGGGGGGAACTAATGAAAAACTGTTTTTT CASSPPGGTNEKLFF
NA TRBJ1-1 TRBV29-1 TRBD1 TGCAGCGTTGAGGGACAGGGGGCCTTAATGAACACTGAAGCTTTCTTT CSVEGQGALMNTEAFF
NA TRBJ2-7 TRBV4-2 NA TGTGCCAGCAGCCACGCAGGACAAGCCTACGAGCAGTACTTC CASSHAGQAYEQYF
NA TRBJ1-2 TRBV6-5 TRBD1 TGTGCCAGCAGTTACGAGACAGGGAGAGGCTACACCTTC CASSYETGRGYTF
NA TRBJ2-1 TRBV11-3 NA TGTGCCAGCAGCTCGAGCTCCTACAATGAGCAGTTCTTC CASSSSSYNEQFF
NA TRBJ2-7 TRBV28 TRBD2 TGTGCCAGCAGCGCTTCTAGCGGGAGCTCCTACGAGCAGTACTTC CASSASSGSSYEQYF
few TRBJ1-1 TRBV7-9 TRBD1 TGTGCCAGCAGCCATGACAGGGCGGAAGCTTTCTTT CASSHDRAEAFF
NA TRBJ2-7 TRBV28 NA TGTGCCAGCAGGTCCACCTACGAGCAGTACTTC CASRSTYEQYF
NA TRBJ1-3 TRBV19 NA TGTGCCAGTTCTTCCGGGACAGGAAACACCATATATTTT CASSSGTGNTIYF
NA TRBJ2-7 TRBV5-1 NA TGCGCCAGCAGCTTGGCGGGGGTCAACTACGAGCAGTACTTC CASSLAGVNYEQYF
NA TRBJ1-5 TRBV30 NA TGTGCCTGGAGTGTAATGGGACCTCACAATCAGCCCCAGCATTTT CAWSVMGPHNQPQHF
NA TRBJ1-3 TRBV6-4 TRBD1 TGTGCCAGCAGTGGGGGGACAGGACACTCTGGAAACACCATATATTTT CASSGGTGHSGNTIYF
NA TRBJ2-7 TRBV28 NA TGTGCCAGCAGTCCCGTAGACAGATCGCAGCAGTACTTC CASSPVDRSQQYF
NA TRBJ1-2 TRBV6-4 TRBD1 TGTGCCAGCAGTGACTCTCCGGGACAGGGCTTCGGCTACACCTTC CASSDSPGQGFGYTF
NA TRBJ1-4 TRBV11-3 NA TGTGCCAGCAGCTTAGAACCGGGCGGGAGAGAAAAACTGTTTTTT CASSLEPGGREKLFF
NA TRBJ2-4 TRBV4-1 NA TGCGCCAGCAGCCAAGAGTCACAGGCCAGGGGCATTCAGTACTTC CASSQESQARGIQYF
NA TRBJ2-2 TRBV6-1 TRBD1 TGTGCCAGCTTGGGACAGGGGGCTTCCGGGGAGCTGTTTTTT CASLGQGASGELFF
NA TRBJ2-7 TRBV29-1 TRBD1 TGCAGCGTTGAAGAAACGGGACAGGGACCATCCGAGCAGTACTTC CSVEETGQGPSEQYF
NA TRBJ2-4 TRBV5-6 NA TGTGCCAGCAGCCGGGACTTAAACATTCAGTACTTC CASSRDLNIQYF
NA TRBJ2-7 TRBV30 NA TGTGCCACTATCATCCGGGACTTGGAGCAGTACTTC CATIIRDLEQYF
NA TRBJ1-5 TRBV2 NA TGTGCCAGCAGCCGACCTGGGCAGCCCCAGCATTTT CASSRPGQPQHF
NA TRBJ2-7 TRBV27 NA TGTGCCAGCAGTTTATATAGGGGCCGTATGTACTTC CASSLYRGRMYF
few TRBJ2-7 TRBV18 NA TGTGCCAGCTCCCTAACCGATTTCTCCTACGAGCAGTACTTC CASSLTDFSYEQYF
NA TRBJ2-1 TRBV5-5 TRBD2 TGTGCCAGCAGCCCCTCTAGCGGGGGGGGGTACAATGAGCAGTTCTTC CASSPSSGGGYNEQFF
NA TRBJ2-7 TRBV7-9 NA TGTGCCAGCAGCTTAACCGGGACACCTGACTACGAGCAGTACTTC CASSLTGTPDYEQYF
NA TRBJ1-1 TRBV25-1 TRBD1 TGTGCCAGCAGTGCAACCGGGACAGGGAGGGGCACTGAAGCTTTCTTT CASSATGTGRGTEAFF
NA TRBJ1-2 TRBV28 NA TGTGCCAGCAGTTTCAGAGTGGGTGGCTACACCTTC CASSFRVGGYTF
once TRBJ2-7 TRBV29-1 TRBD2 TGCAGCGTCCACCTAGCGGGAGGGCGGTACGAGCAGTACTTC CSVHLAGGRYEQYF
NA TRBJ2-7 TRBV30 NA TGTGCCTGGAGTGTACTGGGCGCCGAGCAGTACTTC CAWSVLGAEQYF
NA TRBJ2-2 TRBV18 NA TGTGCCAGCTCATTCTCCGGGGAGCTGTTTTTT CASSFSGELFF
once TRBJ1-2 TRBV30 TRBD1 TGTGCCTGGAGACAAAGGGGGACAGCCTATGGCTACACCTTC CAWRQRGTAYGYTF
NA TRBJ2-1 TRBV5-6 NA TGTGCCAGCGTACGGGCATCCTACAATGAGCAGTTCTTC CASVRASYNEQFF
NA TRBJ1-1 TRBV5-8 TRBD1 TGTGCCAGCAGCTTGTACCTCGGGACAGGCAACACTGAAGCTTTCTTT CASSLYLGTGNTEAFF
NA TRBJ2-1 TRBV6-5 TRBD2 TGTGCCAGCAGTTACTCCCCCGGGACGGGAGGGCATGAGCAGTTCTTC CASSYSPGTGGHEQFF
NA TRBJ2-3 TRBV18 NA TGTGCCAGCTCAACGACTAGCACAGATACGCAGTATTTT CASSTTSTDTQYF
NA TRBJ2-1 TRBV7-9 NA TGTGCCAGCAGCTTAGCCTACAATGAGCAGTTCTTC CASSLAYNEQFF
once TRBJ1-4 TRBV6-1 NA TGTGCCAGCAGTCGGAATAGAGCAACTAATGAAAAACTGTTTTTT CASSRNRATNEKLFF
NA TRBJ2-1 TRBV6-5 NA TGTGCCAGCAGTTACGACGCGACGAACCGTTACAATGAGCAGTTCTTC CASSYDATNRYNEQFF
NA TRBJ2-5 TRBV4-2 TRBD2 TGTGCCAGCAGCCAAGAAGAGTTAGCTAGCGGCTCCCAAGAGACCCAGTACTTC CASSQEELASGSQETQYF
NA TRBJ1-1 TRBV6-1 TRBD1 TGTGCCAGCAGTGTAGCCGGGACAGGGGTTAGCACTGAAGCTTTCTTT CASSVAGTGVSTEAFF
NA TRBJ1-2 TRBV27 NA TGTGCCAGCAGCCAGCAGGGGATTGAAAACTATGGCTACACCTTC CASSQQGIENYGYTF
NA TRBJ2-7 TRBV28 TRBD1 TGTGCCAGCAGTCTCGACAGGGGGCGAACTAGCTCCTACGAGCAGTACTTC CASSLDRGRTSSYEQYF
NA TRBJ1-2 TRBV6-5 NA TGTGCCAGCTATTACCCGTGGAGGGGGATAGGTGGCTACACCTTC CASYYPWRGIGGYTF
few TRBJ1-1 TRBV29-1 NA TGCAGCGTTCTTGGGGGAGGGAACACTGAAGCTTTCTTT CSVLGGGNTEAFF
NA TRBJ2-7 TRBV7-2 TRBD2 TGTGCCAGCAGCAGAAGGGGCGGGAGCACCTACGAGCAGTACTTC CASSRRGGSTYEQYF
NA TRBJ2-7 TRBV5-1 TRBD2 TGCGCCAGCAGCTTGTTCCTACCCGGGACTAGCGGGAGTTACGAGCAGTACTTC CASSLFLPGTSGSYEQYF
once TRBJ1-4 TRBV7-2 NA TGTGCCAGCAGCGCAGGCGGCGCGAATGAAAAACTGTTTTTT CASSAGGANEKLFF
NA TRBJ2-3 TRBV27 NA TGTGCCAGCAGTTTTCGCGGGTGGGGGGATACGCAGTATTTT CASSFRGWGDTQYF
NA TRBJ2-4 TRBV18 TRBD1 TGTGCCAGCTCACCAGGGGGGACAGGGGAGAACATTCAGTACTTC CASSPGGTGENIQYF
NA TRBJ2-5 TRBV7-8 NA TGTGCCAGCAGCTTAGTCGCAGGGCACGGAGAGACCCAGTACTTC CASSLVAGHGETQYF
NA TRBJ2-7 TRBV5-1 NA TGCGCCAGCAGCTTGACCCAGGGGAGATTTATGGGCGAGCAGTACTTC CASSLTQGRFMGEQYF